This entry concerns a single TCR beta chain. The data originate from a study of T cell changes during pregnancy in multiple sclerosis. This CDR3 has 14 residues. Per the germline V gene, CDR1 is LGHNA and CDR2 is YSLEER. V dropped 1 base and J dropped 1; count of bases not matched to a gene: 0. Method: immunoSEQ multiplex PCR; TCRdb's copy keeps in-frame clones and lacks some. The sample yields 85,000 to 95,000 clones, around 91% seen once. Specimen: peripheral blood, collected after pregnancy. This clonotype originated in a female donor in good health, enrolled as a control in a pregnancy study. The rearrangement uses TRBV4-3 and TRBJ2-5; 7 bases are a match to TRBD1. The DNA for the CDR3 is TGCGCCAGCAGCCAAGGGACAGGCCAAGAGACCCAGTACTTC. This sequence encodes CASSQGTGQETQYF.